This entry lists 27 T cell receptor beta chains sequenced from one sample in a study of cytomegalovirus exposure and HLA in healthy donors. The PCR made use of 60 Vbeta and 13 Jbeta primers. Profiling relied on immunoSEQ multiplex PCR, and the TCRdb table lists in-frame clones only, not all of them. This sample has about 37,000 clones, with around 81% found just once. Sequencing used PBMCs. The receptors stem from a woman aged 40-49 years in good health and CMV-seronegative.

This clone was seen just once. This chain uses TRBV10-3 with TRBJ1-6; 7 bases are a match to TRBD1. The V gene's germline CDR1 is ENHRY and CDR2 SYGVKD. J was trimmed by 7 bases and V by 3 bases; bases with no gene match: 6. CDR3 length: 15 residues. The CDR3 is CAISDRGTENSPLHF. CDR3 in DNA: TGTGCCATCAGTGATCGAGGGACAGAGAATTCACCCCTCCACTTT.

This chain links TRBV15 with TRBJ1-1; D is ambiguous. Germline V gene sequence: CDR1 LNHNV, CDR2 YYDKDF (reference sequence). V shed 0 bases and J shed 4 bases, with 3 bases lying between them. This CDR3 spans 12 amino acids. The CDR3 nucleotides read TGTGCCACCAGCAGAGATAGCACTGAAGCTTTCTTT. This codes for CATSRDSTEAFF. Full variable domain (missing parts from reference TRBV15 and TRBJ1-1): DAMVIQNPRYQVTQFGKPVTLSCSQTLNHNVMYWYQQKSSQAPKLLFHYYDKDFNNEADTPDNFQSRRPNTSFCFLDIRSPGLGDTAMYLCATSRDSTEAFFGQGTRLTVV.

V gene TRBV6-1 combines with J gene TRBJ2-2; the match to TRBD1 covers 7 bases. The CDR3 consists of 12 residues. Per germline, CDR1 MNHNS and CDR2 SASEGT. The trim removed 6 bases at V and 5 bases at J, leaving 0 bases unmatched. The CDR3 nucleotides are TGTGCCAGCAGGACAGGGACCGGGGAGCTGTTTTTT. It is translated as CASRTGTGELFF.

This clone was recorded only once. This chain uses TRBV4-3 with TRBJ2-3, with D unclear. V was clipped by 2 bases and J by 0 bases, with 18 bases between them. Germline V gene data show CDR1 as LGHNA and CDR2 as YSLEER. This CDR3 is built from 18 residues. The CDR3 protein is CASSQNTHRRRSTDTQYF. CDR3 nucleotide sequence: TGCGCCAGCAGCCAAAATACCCATCGACGGAGAAGCACAGATACGCAGTATTTT.

The chain carries TRBV5-5 and TRBJ2-1; D call uncertain. The CDR3 has 15 amino acids. The V gene's germline CDR1 is SGHKS and CDR2 YYEKEE (reference sequence). Trimming cost V 0 bases and J 4 bases, with 11 bases left between them. DNA for the CDR3: TGTGCCAGCAGCTTGGCTCCGGTGGAGTACAATGAGCAGTTCTTC. It encodes CASSLAPVEYNEQFF.

This clone appeared once. The chain links TRBV7-2 to TRBJ1-3; a weak D match, TRBD1 (6 bases). Germline V gives CDR1 SGHTA, CDR2 FQGNSA. V was clipped by 5 bases and J by 0 bases, with 11 bases between them. CDR3 length equals 15 residues. CDR3 in amino acids: CASSPQDSSGNTIYF. CDR3 nucleotide sequence: TGTGCCAGCAGCCCCCAGGACAGCTCTGGAAACACCATATATTTT.

This rearrangement joins TRBV5-1 to TRBJ2-1; TRBD2 matches 12 bases. Germline assignment: CDR1 SGHRS and CDR2 YFSETQ. The CDR3 extends over 15 amino acids. V lost 5 bases and J lost 4; bases outside the gene matches: 4. The CDR3 protein is CASRLAGGPYNEQFF. The CDR3, as DNA: TGCGCCAGCAGACTAGCGGGGGGCCCTTACAATGAGCAGTTCTTC.

The chain combines TRBV19 with TRBJ1-5; TRBD1 aligns across 7 bases. CDR1 LNHDA and CDR2 SQIVND come from the germline V gene (reference sequence). Trimming cost V 6 bases and J 3 bases; bases outside gene matches: 17. The CDR3 contains 18 residues. In nucleotides, the CDR3 is TGTGCCAGTAGCAGGGACCGGACAGGCGGAGGGTACAATCAGCCCCAGCATTTT. It encodes CASSRDRTGGGYNQPQHF.

This rearrangement joins TRBV6-6 to TRBJ2-7; 9 bases map to TRBD1. CDR3 length: 13 amino acids. Germline V gene lookup returns CDR1 MNHNY and CDR2 SVGAGI (reference sequence). The junction had 4 bases not matched to a gene; V was cut back by 6 bases and J by 4 bases. CDR3 sequence (DNA): TGTGCCAGCAGGGGACAGGGACAATACGAGCAGTACTTC. This sequence encodes CASRGQGQYEQYF.

The chain employs TRBV19 and TRBJ2-3, with TRBD2 matching over 9 bases. The germline V gene encodes CDR1 LNHDA and CDR2 SQIVND (reference sequence). Unmatched junction bases numbered 0, after V lost 4 bases and J lost 1 base. The length of the CDR3 is 14 residues. CDR3 DNA: TGTGCCAGTAGTAGACTAGCGGGCACAGATACGCAGTATTTT. Translating gives CASSRLAGTDTQYF.

The rearrangement links TRBV5-7 to TRBJ2-7; 8 positions agree with TRBD1. TRBV5-7 falls under the ORF class, with uncertain function. The CDR3 sequence is 14 residues long. With V trimmed by 2 bases and J by 4 bases, 5 bases remained unmatched. The CDR3: CASSFRDRGYEQYF. CDR3 nucleotides: TGTGCCAGCAGCTTCCGTGACAGGGGATACGAGCAGTACTTC.

V usage is TRBV10-2 and J usage is TRBJ1-5, with 7 nucleotides matching TRBD1. The CDR3 loop spans 14 amino acids. V trimming: 7 bases; J trimming: 0 bases; junction bases outside the gene matches: 3. Per germline, CDR1 WSHSY and CDR2 SAAADI. The CDR3 sequence is CASTGTASNQPQHF. CDR3 nucleotides: TGCGCCAGCACGGGGACAGCTAGCAATCAGCCCCAGCATTTT.

The chain joins TRBV27 to TRBJ2-7; D gene unclear. V lost 3 bases, J lost 6 bases, and 12 bases lay in between. The germline CDR1 and CDR2 sequences are MNHEY and SMNVEV (reference sequence). This CDR3 spans 13 amino acids. The CDR3 DNA follows: TGTGCCAGCAGTTTCACCGTCTTAGCCGAGCAGTACTTC. Its translation is CASSFTVLAEQYF.

The sample holds one count of this clone. The chain has TRBV11-1 and TRBJ1-1; 8 bases fit TRBD1. The CDR3 runs to 14 residues. Per germline, CDR1 SGHAT and CDR2 FQDESV (reference sequence). After removal of 6 bases from V and 4 bases from J, the junction contained 7 bases not matched to a gene. For the CDR3, the DNA is TGTGCCAGCAGACGACAGGGGCGGTTCACTGAAGCTTTCTTT. Translated: CASRRQGRFTEAFF.

This chain joins TRBV5-1 and TRBJ2-6; D is possibly TRBD1 (5 bases). The CDR3 has 15 amino acids. Trimming pared 4 bases from V and 0 bases from J, leaving 8 bases between. The germline V gene has CDR1 SGHRS and CDR2 YFSETQ. CDR3 loop: CASSDDSSGANVLTF. The CDR3 nucleotides are TGCGCCAGCAGCGACGACAGCTCTGGGGCCAACGTCCTGACTTTC. Full variable domain (remainder filled in from reference TRBV5-1 and TRBJ2-6): KAGVTQTPRYLIKTRGQQVTLSCSPISGHRSVSWYQQTPGQGLQFLFEYFSETQRNKGNFPGRFSGRQFSNSRSEMNVSTLELGDSALYLCASSDDSSGANVLTFGAGSRLTVL.

This clone was observed a handful of times. CDR3 protein: CASCPAGRDEKLFF. The CDR3 DNA is TGTGCCAGCTGTCCCGCCGGGCGGGATGAAAAACTGTTTTTT. This sequence joins TRBV28 and TRBJ1-4; D is uncertain. Trimming shortened V by 8 bases and J by 6 bases, and 16 bases separated the two germline ends. Germline CDR1 reads MDHEN; CDR2 reads SYDVKM. This CDR3 has 14 amino acids.

The sample holds a few counts of this clone. This chain joins TRBV7-9 and TRBJ2-4, with 11 bases identical to TRBD1. With V trimmed by 5 bases and J by 3 bases, 3 bases remained unmatched. The CDR3 is 15 residues long. Germline V gives CDR1 SEHNR, CDR2 FQNEAQ (reference sequence). The CDR3, as DNA: TGTGCCAGCAGCAGGACAGGGGGCGGCAAAAACATTCAGTACTTC. It codes for CASSRTGGGKNIQYF.

The chain recombines TRBV4-2 with TRBJ2-5; 8 bases fit TRBD2. V lost 1 base to trimming and J lost 7 bases; unmatched junction nucleotides: 11. The CDR3 covers 16 residues. Germline V CDR1 and CDR2: LGHNA, YNFKEQ. In nucleotides, the CDR3 is TGTGCCAGCAGCCAAGTGCTCGCGGGGGGAGAAGGGACCCAGTACTTC. It encodes CASSQVLAGGEGTQYF.

The rearrangement links TRBV18 to TRBJ2-1, with 11 nucleotides matching TRBD2. The germline V gene has CDR1 KGHSH and CDR2 LQKENI. With V trimmed by 5 bases and J by 10 bases, 7 bases remained unmatched. This CDR3 is 14 amino acids long. CDR3 sequence: CASSLTSGDGEQFF. In DNA, the CDR3 is TGTGCCAGCTCATTGACTAGCGGGGACGGGGAGCAGTTCTTC.

The rearrangement links TRBV6-1 to TRBJ1-6; the match to TRBD1 covers 7 bases. With V trimmed by 2 bases and J by 8 bases, 18 bases remained unmatched. CDR3 length equals 19 residues. Germline loops: CDR1 MNHNS, CDR2 SASEGT. CDR3 sequence reads: CASSESSLRQGAVHSPLHF. The CDR3 nucleotides are TGTGCCAGCAGTGAATCTTCCCTCAGACAGGGTGCTGTGCATTCACCCCTCCACTTT.

This clone was counted a single time. This rearrangement joins TRBV27 to TRBJ1-2, with D possibly matching TRBD1 (5 bases). Trimming removed 2 bases from V and 2 bases from J, with 6 bases in between. CDR3 length: 13 residues. Germline CDR1 reads MNHEY; CDR2 reads SMNVEV (reference sequence). CDR3 sequence: CASSLTGNYGYTF. The CDR3 nucleotides read TGTGCCAGCAGTTTAACAGGCAACTATGGCTACACCTTC.

The chain couples TRBV5-1 to TRBJ2-7, with 10 bases aligning to TRBD1. CDR1 SGHRS and CDR2 YFSETQ come from the germline V gene. This CDR3 is 16 amino acids long. V trimming: 3 bases; J trimming: 5 bases; junction bases outside the gene matches: 11. The CDR3 protein is CASSYDPGQGMNEQYF. The CDR3 region has the DNA TGCGCCAGCAGCTACGATCCGGGACAGGGGATGAACGAGCAGTACTTC.

The CDR3 bases are TGTGCCAGCAGCTTAACTTTGACTGGGGCCAACGTCCTGACTTTC. Its translation is CASSLTLTGANVLTF. The rearrangement links TRBV13 to TRBJ2-6; D remains unclear. Trimming removed 2 bases at V and 2 bases at J, with 7 bases between. The CDR3 runs to 15 residues. Per germline, CDR1 PRHDT and CDR2 FYEKMQ (reference sequence). The full variable domain, completed using reference TRBV13 and TRBJ2-6, is AAGVIQSPRHLIKEKRETATLKCYPIPRHDTVYWYQQGPGQDPQFLISFYEKMQSDKGSIPDRFSAQQFSDYHSELNMSSLELGDSALYFCASSLTLTGANVLTFGAGSRLTVL.

The chain carries TRBV7-2 and TRBJ2-7, with 8 bases fitting TRBD2. Germline trimming cut 7 bases from V and 4 bases from J; bases unmatched to any gene: 9. CDR1 and CDR2 (germline): SGHTA, FQGNSA. This CDR3 region has 14 residues. In DNA, the CDR3 is TGTGCCAGCAAACCCCAACGGGGGGGTTACGAGCAGTACTTC. Residues: CASKPQRGGYEQYF.

This chain uses TRBV11-3 with TRBJ2-5; D ambiguous. CDR3 size: 13 residues. Trimming left V 5 bases short and J 4 bases short, with 11 bases between. The germline gives CDR1 SGHNT, CDR2 YENEEA. As DNA, the CDR3 is TGTGCCAGCAGCCCCCGGTCCGGAGAGACCCAGTACTTC. Translation gives CASSPRSGETQYF.

V usage is TRBV19 and J usage is TRBJ1-1; D is uncertain. The CDR3 covers 13 residues. CDR1 is LNHDA, CDR2 SQIVND, per germline (reference sequence). Trimming removed 3 bases at V and 4 bases at J, with 9 bases between. The CDR3 spells CASSITGGTEAFF. CDR3 nucleotides: TGTGCCAGTAGTATCACGGGTGGCACTGAAGCTTTCTTT.

The chain is built from TRBV29-1 and TRBJ2-5, with 9 positions matching TRBD2. CDR3 size: 14 residues. Trimming removed 5 bases from V and 4 bases from J; junction bases left unmatched: 8. Looked up from germline, CDR1 is SQVTM and CDR2 is ANQGSEA. The chain's CDR3 is CSVSPGLATETQYF. CDR3 DNA: TGCAGCGTTTCACCGGGACTAGCAACAGAGACCCAGTACTTC.